This section outlines one T cell receptor (beta chain) sequence together with its context. Assay used: immunoSEQ multiplex PCR; TCRdb lists only in-frame clones, some missing. In the table there are 63,000 or so clones, more than 70% of which are singletons. CDR1 is SGHRS, CDR2 YFSETQ, per germline. Trimming left V 3 bases short and J 3 bases short, with 10 bases between. The CDR3 is 13 residues long. These data are taken from a study of control samples from healthy donors and cancer patients. This receptor was obtained from a man between 60 and 75 years old with colorectal cancer. Sequenced input: PBMCs. The chain carries TRBV5-1 and TRBJ2-7, with D unresolved. The CDR3 reads CASSYLDGYEQYF. The CDR3, as DNA: TGCGCCAGCAGCTACCTCGACGGCTACGAGCAGTACTTC.